The rows below give T cell receptor beta chains drawn from one sample of a study of CD8+CD57+ T cells in acquired aplastic anemia. From the reads, TCRdb called clonotypes with MiXCR, one entry per CDR3 protein. The sample has more than 250,000 distinct CDR3 sequences; roughly 80% are singletons. Input material: sorted CD4+, CD8+, or CD8+CD57+ T cells (not recorded which) from PBMCs. These receptors were obtained from a human donor with aplastic anemia. The CDR3 runs from the conserved cysteine through the conserved F or W. The D gene is left open where the match is weak. Size values are once, few and many counts, or a class for expanded clones, and some rows have none.

clone_size	d_call	j_call	v_call	cdr3_nt	cdr3_aa
.	.	TRBJ2-3	TRBV19	TGTGCCAGTAGTATAGCCGGGGGTTCCTATAATCAGTATTTT	CASSIAGGSYNQYF
.	.	TRBJ2-7	TRBV20-1	TGCAGTGCTACCCCCGGCGATAGCTCCGAGCAGTACTTC	CSATPGDSSEQYF
.	.	TRBJ1-1	TRBV20-1	TGCAGTGCGACCGGGACTACTGGAATGAACACTGAAGCTTTCTTT	CSATGTTGMNTEAFF
few	TRBD1	TRBJ1-1	TRBV15	TGTGCCACCCAACTCGACAGGGGGGTGAGCACTGAAGCTTTCTTT	CATQLDRGVSTEAFF
many	.	TRBJ1-1	TRBV6-5	TGTGCCAGCAGACAGGGCCCCATTACTGAAGCTTTCTTT	CASRQGPITEAFF
.	.	TRBJ1-2	TRBV2	TGTGCCAGCCTCCCCTGGGGGGGGGCGGATGGCTACACCTTC	CASLPWGGADGYTF
.	.	TRBJ1-1	TRBV7-2	.	CASSVAQGAQYFGFF
once	.	TRBJ2-1	TRBV7-6	TGTGCCAGCACCCCCGGTGTAAACGGTCAGGATGAGCAGTTCTTC	CASTPGVNGQDEQFF
.	.	TRBJ2-5	TRBV19	TGTGCCAGTAGTATAGGACAGTCGACACAAGAGACCCAGTACTTC	CASSIGQSTQETQYF
.	.	TRBJ1-2	TRBV20-1	TGCAGTGCTAGAGATCAGGCCTATGGCTACACCTTC	CSARDQAYGYTF
.	.	TRBJ2-7	TRBV20-1	TGCAGTGCTAGAATGGGCTACTCCTACGAGCAGTACTTC	CSARMGYSYEQYF
.	.	TRBJ2-3	TRBV2	TGTGGCAGCGCTGACGGGGGCACAGATACGCAGTATTTT	CGSADGGTDTQYF
.	.	TRBJ2-1	TRBV5-6	TGTGCCAGCGAAATACAGGGTCATGAGCAGTTCTTC	CASEIQGHEQFF
.	.	TRBJ1-3	TRBV6-6	TGTGCCAGCAGCCCCGCCGGGCAATACTCTGGAAACACCATATATTTT	CASSPAGQYSGNTIYF
.	.	TRBJ2-3	TRBV7-9	.	CASSSADTQYFDHF